This T cell receptor (beta chain) was found in a study of identical twins. Findings and caveats of the study: The more abundant beta clonotypes in cord blood had fewer insertions, and memory repertoires did not show this. Zero-insertion analyses might be partly confounded by invariant T cells like MAIT and iNKT.

It was template switching that added a universal primer site, and there were unique molecular identifiers on the cDNA. TCRdb ran MiXCR on the 5' RACE reads and lists one entry per CDR3 protein. There are about 890,000 distinct CDR3 sequences in the sample; 10% to 15% occur only once, and about 1.6% lies in the top ten. This clonotype was seen a few times. The antigen remains unidentified. This CDR3 comprises 16 residues. Trimming cost V 2 bases and J 5 bases; bases outside gene matches: 7. Germline values: CDR1 KGHSH, CDR2 LQKENI. The same sample was also studied in work on yellow fever vaccine responses in identical twins. That report adds: Reportedly, twins showed a vaccine T cell response that looked partly convergent and partly personalized.

The clonotype comes from a woman under 30 in good health. The sequenced sample was PBMCs. This chain joins TRBV18 and TRBJ2-1; 9 nucleotides agree with TRBD1. CDR3 DNA: TGTGCCAGCTCACCATTGCGGGACAGGGTTAACAATGAGCAGTTCTTC. The encoded protein is CASSPLRDRVNNEQFF. Combining the CDR3 with reference TRBV18 and TRBJ2-1 gives the whole variable domain NAGVMQNPRHLVRRRGQEARLRCSPMKGHSHVYWYRQLPEEGLKFMVYLQKENIIDESGMPKERFSAEFPKEGPSILRIQQVVRGDSAAYFCASSPLRDRVNNEQFFGPGTRLTVL.